This T cell receptor beta chain was profiled in a study of a mutant IDH1 vaccine in newly diagnosed glioma. Study overall: The study gave patients eight vaccinations in weeks 1, 3, 5, 7, 11, 15, 19, 23. Treated patients, averaging roughly 40 years, were about 62% male and roughly 38% female.

The CDR3 is 11 residues long. Notes on the study in general: Changes in top peripheral clonotypes did not appear linked to pseudoprogression. The vaccine induced immune responses, and these occurred in over 90% of patients.

Time point specified: week 5, during vaccination. Each dose of the vaccine consisted of 300 ug of mutant IDH1 20-mer peptide, with topical imiquimod. Some clones are missing from TCRdb's copy, which holds only in-frame ones; the method was immunoSEQ multiplex PCR. This repertoire shows roughly 51,000 clones, around 80% found once; its top ten account for approximately 3.6%. As to this clone: Antigen: not known.

This receptor was identified in a man between 25 and 39 years old with glioma. The chain combines TRBV23-1 with TRBJ1-1, with TRBD1 identical over 7 bases. TRBV23-1 is an open reading frame, and its role is uncertain. Sequencing used PBMCs, obtained from a glioma patient whose treatment included an IDH1 peptide vaccine. Written as DNA, the CDR3 is TGCGCTGGGGGAGGGGGCATTGGCGCTTTCTTT. It is translated as CAGGGGIGAFF.